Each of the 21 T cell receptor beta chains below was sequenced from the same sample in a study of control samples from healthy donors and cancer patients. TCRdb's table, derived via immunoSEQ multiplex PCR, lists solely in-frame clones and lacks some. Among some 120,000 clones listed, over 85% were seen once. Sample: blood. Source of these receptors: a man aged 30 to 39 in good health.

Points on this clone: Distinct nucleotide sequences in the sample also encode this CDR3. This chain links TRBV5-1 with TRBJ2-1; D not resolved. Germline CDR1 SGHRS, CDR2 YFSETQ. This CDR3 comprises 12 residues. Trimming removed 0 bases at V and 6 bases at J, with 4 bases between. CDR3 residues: CASSLGANEQFF. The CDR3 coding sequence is TGCGCCAGCAGCTTGGGTGCCAATGAGCAGTTCTTC.

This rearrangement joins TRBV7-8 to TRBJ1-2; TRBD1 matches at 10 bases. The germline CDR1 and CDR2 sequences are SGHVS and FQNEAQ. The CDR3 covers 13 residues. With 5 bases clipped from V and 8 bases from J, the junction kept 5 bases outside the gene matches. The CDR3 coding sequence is TGTGCCAGCAGCCCGGGACAGGGGATCGGCTACACCTTC. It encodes CASSPGQGIGYTF.

In DNA, the CDR3 is TGTGCCAGCAGCTTAAGGGGGCCCTCCTACAATGAGCAGTTCTTC. This gives the protein CASSLRGPSYNEQFF. This chain uses TRBV5-6 with TRBJ2-1; 7 bases fit TRBD1. Germline assignment: CDR1 SGHDT and CDR2 YYEEEE. V lost 2 bases and J lost 0; bases outside the gene matches: 2. The CDR3 is 15 amino acids.

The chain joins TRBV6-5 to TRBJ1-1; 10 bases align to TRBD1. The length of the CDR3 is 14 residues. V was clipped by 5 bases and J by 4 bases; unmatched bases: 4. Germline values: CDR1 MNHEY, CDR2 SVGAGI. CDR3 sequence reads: CASSLRDRGTEAFF. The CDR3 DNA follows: TGTGCCAGCAGTCTCCGGGACAGGGGCACTGAAGCTTTCTTT.

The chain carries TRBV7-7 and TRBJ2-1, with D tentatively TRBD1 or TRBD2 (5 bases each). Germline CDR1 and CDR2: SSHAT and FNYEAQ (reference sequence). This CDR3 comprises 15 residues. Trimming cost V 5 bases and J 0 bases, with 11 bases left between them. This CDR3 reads CASSRIGGSYNEQFF. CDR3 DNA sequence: TGTGCCAGCAGCCGAATTGGGGGCTCCTACAATGAGCAGTTCTTC.

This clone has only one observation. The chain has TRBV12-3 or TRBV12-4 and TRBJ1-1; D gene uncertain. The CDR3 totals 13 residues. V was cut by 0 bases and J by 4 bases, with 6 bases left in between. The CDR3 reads CASSLARVTEAFF. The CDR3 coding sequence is TGTGCCAGCAGTTTAGCGAGAGTCACTGAAGCTTTCTTT.

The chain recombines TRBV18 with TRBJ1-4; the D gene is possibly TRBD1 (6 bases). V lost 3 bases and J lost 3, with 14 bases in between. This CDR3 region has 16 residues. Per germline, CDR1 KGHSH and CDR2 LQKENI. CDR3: CASSPGLGAANEKLFF. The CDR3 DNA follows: TGTGCCAGCTCACCGGGTCTGGGGGCGGCTAATGAAAAACTGTTTTTT.

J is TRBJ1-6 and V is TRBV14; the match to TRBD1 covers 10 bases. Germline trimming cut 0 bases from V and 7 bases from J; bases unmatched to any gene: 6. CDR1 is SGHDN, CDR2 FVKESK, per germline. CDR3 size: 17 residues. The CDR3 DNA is TGTGCCAGCAGCCAAGAGGGACAGGGGTTGCGGAATTCACCCCTCCACTTT. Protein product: CASSQEGQGLRNSPLHF.

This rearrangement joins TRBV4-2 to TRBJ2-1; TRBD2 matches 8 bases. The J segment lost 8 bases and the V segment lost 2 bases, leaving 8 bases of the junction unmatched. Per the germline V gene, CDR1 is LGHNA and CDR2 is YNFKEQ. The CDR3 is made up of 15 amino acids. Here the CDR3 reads CASSQRSGGRDEQFF. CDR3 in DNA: TGTGCCAGCAGCCAACGCAGCGGGGGTAGGGATGAGCAGTTCTTC.

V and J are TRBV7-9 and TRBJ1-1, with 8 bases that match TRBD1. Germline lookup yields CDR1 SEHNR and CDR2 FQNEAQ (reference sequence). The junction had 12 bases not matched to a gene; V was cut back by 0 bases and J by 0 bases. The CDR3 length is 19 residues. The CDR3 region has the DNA TGTGCCAGCAGCTTAGCCCCAGTTGAACAGGGGGTTATGAACACTGAAGCTTTCTTT. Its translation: CASSLAPVEQGVMNTEAFF. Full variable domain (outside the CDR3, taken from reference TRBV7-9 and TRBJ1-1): DTGVSQNPRHKITKRGQNVTFRCDPISEHNRLYWYRQTLGQGPEFLTYFQNEAQLEKSRLLSDRFSAERPKGSFSTLEIQRTEQGDSAMYLCASSLAPVEQGVMNTEAFFGQGTRLTVV.

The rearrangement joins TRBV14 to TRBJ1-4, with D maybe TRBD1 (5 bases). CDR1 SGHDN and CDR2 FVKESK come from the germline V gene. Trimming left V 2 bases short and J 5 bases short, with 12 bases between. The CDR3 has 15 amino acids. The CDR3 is CASSQRGGPNEKLFF. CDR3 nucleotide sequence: TGTGCCAGCAGCCAAAGGGGAGGGCCGAATGAAAAACTGTTTTTT.

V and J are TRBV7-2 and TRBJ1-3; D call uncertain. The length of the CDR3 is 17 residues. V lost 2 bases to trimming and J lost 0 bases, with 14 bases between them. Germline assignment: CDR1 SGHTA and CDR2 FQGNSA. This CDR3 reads CASSLRSSTLSGNTIYF. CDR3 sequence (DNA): TGTGCCAGCAGCTTAAGGTCTTCCACTCTCTCTGGAAACACCATATATTTT.

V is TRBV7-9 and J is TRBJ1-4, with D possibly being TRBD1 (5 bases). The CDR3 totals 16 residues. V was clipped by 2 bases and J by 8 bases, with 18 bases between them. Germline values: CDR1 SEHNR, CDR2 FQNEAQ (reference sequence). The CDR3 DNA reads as TGTGCCAGCAGCTTAACAGGAGACCTCCCTAGGGAAAAACTGTTTTTT. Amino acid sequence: CASSLTGDLPREKLFF.

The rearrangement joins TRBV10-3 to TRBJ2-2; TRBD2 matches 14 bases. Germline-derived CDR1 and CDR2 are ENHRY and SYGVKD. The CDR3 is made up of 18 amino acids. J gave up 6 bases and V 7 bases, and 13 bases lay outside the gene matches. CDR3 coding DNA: TGTGCCATCACCTCCGGGACTAGCGGGGGCCTTGGTTCCGGGGAGCTGTTTTTT. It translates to CAITSGTSGGLGSGELFF.

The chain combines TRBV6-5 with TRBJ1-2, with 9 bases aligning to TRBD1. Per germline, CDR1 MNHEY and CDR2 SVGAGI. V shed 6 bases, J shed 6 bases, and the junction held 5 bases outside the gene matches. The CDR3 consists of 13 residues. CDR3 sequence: CASRATGGHGYTF. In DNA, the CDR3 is TGTGCCAGCAGGGCGACAGGGGGTCATGGCTACACCTTC.

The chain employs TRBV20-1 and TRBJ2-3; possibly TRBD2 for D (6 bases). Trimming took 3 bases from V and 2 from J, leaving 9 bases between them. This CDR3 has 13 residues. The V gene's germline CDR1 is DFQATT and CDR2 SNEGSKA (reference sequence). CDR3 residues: CSASWRATDTQYF. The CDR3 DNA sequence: TGCAGTGCTAGTTGGAGGGCCACAGATACGCAGTATTTT.

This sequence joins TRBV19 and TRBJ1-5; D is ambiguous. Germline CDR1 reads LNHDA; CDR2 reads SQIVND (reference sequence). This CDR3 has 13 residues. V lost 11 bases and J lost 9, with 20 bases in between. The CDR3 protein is CAGSEAKGWPQHF. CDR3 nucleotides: TGTGCCGGGAGTGAGGCTAAAGGGTGGCCCCAGCATTTT.

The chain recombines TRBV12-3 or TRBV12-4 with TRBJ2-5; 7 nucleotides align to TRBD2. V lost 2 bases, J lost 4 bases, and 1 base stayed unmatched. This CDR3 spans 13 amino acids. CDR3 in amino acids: CASSLWGGETQYF. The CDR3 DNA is TGTGCCAGCAGTTTATGGGGGGGAGAGACCCAGTACTTC.

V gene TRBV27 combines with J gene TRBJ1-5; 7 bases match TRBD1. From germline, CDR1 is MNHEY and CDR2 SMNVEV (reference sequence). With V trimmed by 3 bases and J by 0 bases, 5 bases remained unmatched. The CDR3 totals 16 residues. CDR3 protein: CASSLDRSTSNQPQHF. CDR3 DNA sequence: TGTGCCAGCAGTTTGGACAGGTCGACTAGCAATCAGCCCCAGCATTTT.

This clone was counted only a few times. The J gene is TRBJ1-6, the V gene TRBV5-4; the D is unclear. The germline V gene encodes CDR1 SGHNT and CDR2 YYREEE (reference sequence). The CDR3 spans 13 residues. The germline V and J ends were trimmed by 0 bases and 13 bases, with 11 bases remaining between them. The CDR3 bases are TGTGCCAGCAGCTTGGGGACGGCCAGGCCCCTCCACTTT. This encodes CASSLGTARPLHF. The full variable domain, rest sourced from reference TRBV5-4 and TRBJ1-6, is ETGVTQSPTHLIKTRGQQVTLRCSSQSGHNTVSWYQQALGQGPQFIFQYYREEENGRGNFPPRFSGLQFPNYSSELNVNALELDDSALYLCASSLGTARPLHFGNGTRLTVT.

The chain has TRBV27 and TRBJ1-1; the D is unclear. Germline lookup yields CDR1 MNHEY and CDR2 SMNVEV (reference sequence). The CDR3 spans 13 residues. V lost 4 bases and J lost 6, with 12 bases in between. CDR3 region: CASSSLDGSEAFF. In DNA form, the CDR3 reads TGTGCCAGCAGTTCCCTTGACGGATCTGAAGCTTTCTTT.